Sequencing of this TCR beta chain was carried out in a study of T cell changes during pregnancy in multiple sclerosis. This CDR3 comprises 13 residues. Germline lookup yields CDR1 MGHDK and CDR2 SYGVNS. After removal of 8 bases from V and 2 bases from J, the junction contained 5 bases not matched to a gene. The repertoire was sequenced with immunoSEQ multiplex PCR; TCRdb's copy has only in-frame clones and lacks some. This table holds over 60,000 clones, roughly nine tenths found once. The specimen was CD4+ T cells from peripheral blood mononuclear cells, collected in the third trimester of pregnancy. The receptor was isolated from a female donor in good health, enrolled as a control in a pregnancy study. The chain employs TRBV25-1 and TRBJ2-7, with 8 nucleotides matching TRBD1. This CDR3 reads CASGRTGTYEQYF. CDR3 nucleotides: TGTGCCAGCGGACGGACAGGGACCTACGAGCAGTACTTC.